Below, one TCR beta chain is given with its context. This specimen belongs to a study of blood T cell repertoires in COVID-19. Study background: The United States, Italy and Spain supplied acute and convalescent COVID-19 samples. Sources were T cells, B-cell-depleted T cells, or PBMCs; the material itself was cDNA or gDNA.

Germline loops: CDR1 SQVTM, CDR2 ANQGSEA. The CDR3 is 13 residues long. V was pared by 5 bases and J by 2 bases, with 5 bases of the junction left unmatched. Method: immunoSEQ multiplex PCR; TCRdb's copy keeps in-frame clones and lacks some. This table has under 250,000 clones, about 85% appearing once. The TCR was taken from a woman aged 55-70 years with active or convalescent COVID-19. The rearrangement joins TRBV29-1 to TRBJ2-7; 8 bases map to TRBD2. Input material: peripheral blood. In nucleotides, the CDR3 is TGCAGCGTTAGGCGGGAGGACCCCTACGAGCAGTACTTC. It encodes CSVRREDPYEQYF.